Presented here are 24 T cell receptor beta chains from one specimen sequenced in a study of identical twins. TCRdb reanalysed the 5' RACE reads using MiXCR and keeps one entry per CDR3 protein. The sample has 1,800,000 or so distinct CDR3 sequences; about 32% are singletons. The sequenced sample was cord blood. The receptor source for this set is a newborn girl in good health.

The chain recombines TRBV5-1 with TRBJ2-7, with D maybe TRBD2 (6 bases). Germline CDR1 and CDR2: SGHRS and YFSETQ. Trimming took off 0 bases at V and 3 bases at J, with 10 bases between the two ends. This CDR3 is 14 amino acids long. Here the CDR3 DNA reads TGCGCCAGCAGCTTGGAGGAGGGTAGCTACGAGCAGTACTTC. Translation gives CASSLEEGSYEQYF.

This clonotype has only a few counts. This chain connects TRBV2 to TRBJ1-5; possible D gene TRBD1, 6 bases. Trimming cost V 6 bases and J 3 bases, with 12 bases left between them. The CDR3 has 14 amino acids. Germline CDR1 is SNHLY and CDR2 is FYNNEI. The CDR3 nucleotides are TGTGCCAGCAGAGTCGACAGGTTCAATCAGCCCCAGCATTTT. Its translation is CASRVDRFNQPQHF.

Here the CDR3 reads CASSLMTGLGQPQHF. The CDR3 DNA is TGTGCCAGCAGTTTAATGACAGGGCTCGGTCAGCCCCAGCATTTT. This chain links TRBV27 with TRBJ1-5, with 7 bases identical to TRBD1. The CDR3 is 15 residues long. Germline V gene sequence: CDR1 MNHEY, CDR2 SMNVEV (reference sequence). V was clipped by 2 bases and J by 6 bases; unmatched bases: 7.

This chain uses TRBV20-1 with TRBJ2-2; 11 bases are shared with TRBD2. The trim removed 5 bases at V and 1 base at J, leaving 3 bases unmatched. CDR3 length: 15 residues. CDR1 is DFQATT and CDR2 is SNEGSKA in the germline V gene (reference sequence). The CDR3 bases are TGCAGTGCTGCAGGACTAGCGGGGAACACCGGGGAGCTGTTTTTT. The encoded protein is CSAAGLAGNTGELFF.

V and J are TRBV29-1 and TRBJ1-1; no clear D. CDR1 is SQVTM, CDR2 ANQGSEA, per germline. The CDR3 extends over 13 amino acids. Trimming removed 4 bases at V and 0 bases at J, with 9 bases between. In nucleotides, the CDR3 is TGCAGCGTTGTGGGCATACTGAACACTGAAGCTTTCTTT. Protein sequence: CSVVGILNTEAFF.

The sample holds a few counts of this clonotype. The rearrangement uses TRBV3-1 and TRBJ2-7; 7 bases fit TRBD1. V dropped 2 bases and J dropped 3; count of bases not matched to a gene: 7. Looked up from germline, CDR1 is LGHDT and CDR2 is YNNKEL (reference sequence). The CDR3 loop spans 15 amino acids. This chain's CDR3 is CASSQSGQVSYEQYF. For the CDR3, the DNA is TGTGCCAGCAGCCAATCCGGACAGGTCAGCTACGAGCAGTACTTC.

Only a few counts were recorded for this clonotype. The chain has TRBV7-9 and TRBJ2-3; a possible D gene is TRBD1 (6 bases). Deletions cut 1 base from V and 0 bases from J, with 11 bases between. This CDR3 comprises 16 residues. Germline V CDR1 and CDR2: SEHNR, FQNEAQ (reference sequence). CDR3 sequence reads: CASSLGGHPSTDTQYF. The CDR3 coding sequence is TGTGCCAGCAGCTTAGGGGGACACCCTAGCACAGATACGCAGTATTTT.

This clonotype was detected many times. The chain employs TRBV7-2 and TRBJ2-3, with no clear D. The CDR3 is 13 residues long. Germline V CDR1 and CDR2: SGHTA, FQGNSA. V lost 2 bases, J lost 4 bases, and 7 bases lay in between. CDR3 in amino acids: CASSLRMSDTQYF. CDR3 in DNA: TGTGCCAGCAGCTTAAGAATGTCAGATACGCAGTATTTT.

This clonotype was seen once. V usage is TRBV10-3 and J usage is TRBJ1-5; 8 bases line up with TRBD1. This CDR3 comprises 17 residues. Trimming at V came to 4 bases and at J to 1 base, leaving 9 bases not matched to a gene. Germline CDR1 is ENHRY and CDR2 is SYGVKD. The CDR3 spells CAISGRLDRGSNQPQHF. CDR3 DNA: TGTGCCATCAGTGGCCGTCTTGACAGGGGCAGCAATCAGCCCCAGCATTTT.

This clonotype occurred a few times. The chain recombines TRBV14 with TRBJ1-2; D might be TRBD1 (5 bases). CDR1 SGHDN and CDR2 FVKESK come from the germline V gene. The length of the CDR3 is 15 residues. V was cut by 4 bases and J by 5 bases, with 17 bases left in between. The CDR3 spells CASSRRQLPEYGYTF. DNA of the CDR3: TGTGCCAGCAGCCGCCGACAGCTCCCTGAGTATGGCTACACCTTC.

Only one count was recorded for this clonotype. The conserved final phenylalanine or tryptophan is absent from the CDR3, which likely points to a read error. The chain has TRBV10-3 and TRBJ2-3; 11 bases align to TRBD2. The CDR3 is 14 residues long. With V trimmed by 5 bases and J by 3 bases, 1 base remained unmatched. CDR1 ENHRY and CDR2 SYGVKD come from the germline V gene. The CDR3 sequence: CAISIAGGTDTQYV. CDR3 DNA: TGTGCCATCAGTATAGCGGGAGGGACAGATACGCAGTATGTT.

This clonotype turned up a few times. It is unclear where the CDR3 begins or ends on the DNA, so no DNA is shown, and the CDR3 is as TCRdb lists it. The chain joins TRBV11-2 to TRBJ1-2; the D segment call TRBD1 is taken from the table without a DNA check. The CDR3 numbers 15 amino acids, ends counted. The germline V gene encodes CDR1 SGHAT and CDR2 FQNNGV. This chain's CDR3 is CASSEWGQGNYGFTF.

The rearrangement uses TRBV20-1 and TRBJ1-2; no definite D call. Germline assignment: CDR1 DFQATT and CDR2 SNEGSKA (reference sequence). The CDR3 length is 13 residues. V was clipped by 0 bases and J by 5 bases, with 10 bases between them. The CDR3 sequence: CSARDGPSYGYTF. In DNA form, the CDR3 reads TGCAGTGCTAGAGATGGGCCATCTTATGGCTACACCTTC.

This clonotype was seen ten or more times. V usage is TRBV6-5 and J usage is TRBJ2-7; 8 bases line up with TRBD2. This CDR3 comprises 14 residues. Germline CDR1 reads MNHEY; CDR2 reads SVGAGI. V was clipped by 2 bases and J by 4 bases; unmatched bases: 4. CDR3 in DNA: TGTGCCAGCAGTTACCGGGGACTAGGGTACGAGCAGTACTTC. Translation: CASSYRGLGYEQYF.

This chain connects TRBV20-1 to TRBJ2-1; D possibly corresponds to TRBD1 (6 bases). V dropped 5 bases and J dropped 1 base, with 12 bases sitting between them. Per germline, CDR1 DFQATT and CDR2 SNEGSKA (reference sequence). The length of the CDR3 is 14 residues. CDR3 in amino acids: CSARTAISYNEQFF. The CDR3 coding sequence is TGCAGTGCTCGGACAGCGATATCCTACAATGAGCAGTTCTTC.

This clonotype came up a few times. The chain employs TRBV12-3 or TRBV12-4 and TRBJ2-1, with TRBD2 matching 7 bases. J lost 7 bases, V lost 3 bases, and 6 bases had no gene match. CDR3 length equals 14 residues. The CDR3 DNA sequence: TGTGCCAGCAGTTTTTTTAGGCGGGGGAATGAGCAGTTCTTC. This codes for CASSFFRRGNEQFF.

This clonotype was counted ten times or more. This chain connects TRBV3-1 to TRBJ2-3, with 11 bases matching TRBD2. Germline CDR1 LGHDT, CDR2 YNNKEL (reference sequence). CDR3 length: 16 amino acids. V dropped 5 bases and J dropped 0; count of bases not matched to a gene: 4. The CDR3 sequence is CASSLLAGASTDTQYF. The CDR3 nucleotides are TGTGCCAGCAGCTTACTAGCGGGGGCTAGCACAGATACGCAGTATTTT.

This clonotype was counted only a few times. As DNA, the CDR3 is TGTGCCACTAAGATGTTAGAACTAGCGGGGGGGCGGAATGAGCAGTTCTTC. Encoded protein: CATKMLELAGGRNEQFF. The chain couples TRBV10-3 to TRBJ2-1, with 13 bases identical to TRBD2. The V gene's germline CDR1 is ENHRY and CDR2 SYGVKD. The CDR3 runs 17 residues. V gave up 10 bases and J gave up 7 bases; unmatched junction bases: 16.

In its sample, this clonotype was seen many times. The chain is built from TRBV7-2 and TRBJ2-7, with TRBD2 identical over 12 bases. The CDR3 extends over 15 amino acids. The ends lost 7 bases at V and 1 base at J; junction bases unmatched: 5. Germline lookup yields CDR1 SGHTA and CDR2 FQGNSA. CDR3 protein: CASTPTSGGSYEQYF. CDR3 sequence (DNA): TGTGCCAGCACTCCGACTAGCGGGGGATCCTACGAGCAGTACTTC.

The chain employs TRBV27 and TRBJ2-3; tentative D call: TRBD2 (6 bases). CDR1 is MNHEY and CDR2 is SMNVEV in the germline V gene (reference sequence). This CDR3 has 13 amino acids. V was cut by 7 bases and J by 3 bases, with 11 bases left in between. The CDR3 region is CASKLEGTDTQYF. The DNA for the CDR3 is TGTGCCAGCAAACTGGAGGGGACAGATACGCAGTATTTT.

This chain links TRBV18 with TRBJ2-5; 8 bases fit TRBD1. The CDR3 is 13 amino acids. Trimming cost V 10 bases and J 10 bases; bases outside gene matches: 14. CDR1 KGHSH and CDR2 LQKENI come from the germline V gene. In DNA, the CDR3 is TGTGCCACCAGCAGAGGGACAGGATCCTTCCAGTACTTC. Amino acid sequence: CATSRGTGSFQYF. The variable domain in full, with the rest retrieved from reference TRBV18 and TRBJ2-5, is NAGVMQNPRHLVRRRGQEARLRCSPMKGHSHVYWYRQLPEEGLKFMVYLQKENIIDESGMPKERFSAEFPKEGPSILRIQQVVRGDSAAYFCATSRGTGSFQYFGPGTRLLVL.

The rearrangement uses TRBV11-2 and TRBJ2-3, with D unclear. V was pared by 5 bases and J by 4 bases, with 16 bases between. CDR3 length: 15 residues. Germline values: CDR1 SGHAT, CDR2 FQNNGV. The CDR3 protein is CASSRTSPGPDTQYF. The CDR3 region has the DNA TGTGCCAGCAGCCGAACCAGTCCTGGCCCAGATACGCAGTATTTT.

The count of this clonotype is one. The rearrangement links TRBV20-1 to TRBJ2-7, with 10 bases fitting TRBD2. V gave up 3 bases and J gave up 7 bases; unmatched junction bases: 12. The CDR3 is 15 amino acids. CDR1 is DFQATT, CDR2 SNEGSKA, per germline (reference sequence). The CDR3 bases are TGCAGTGCTAGGTTCCCCGGGACTAGCGACAATGAGCAGTACTTC. It codes for CSARFPGTSDNEQYF.

The CDR3 protein is CASTRGGRRTDTQYF. The CDR3 DNA follows: TGTGCCAGCACCCGGGGGGGGAGAAGGACAGATACGCAGTATTTT. This chain links TRBV9 with TRBJ2-3; 8 bases align to TRBD2. The germline CDR1 and CDR2 sequences are SGDLS and YYNGEE. V gave up 6 bases and J gave up 3 bases; unmatched junction bases: 9. CDR3 length: 15 residues.